This TCR beta chain was documented in a study of T-cell memory formation after mild COVID-19 listed by TCRdb under 2021. Describing the broader study: TCR sequence clusters from the two donors were found to be largely donor specific. Two young, previously healthy adult volunteers, one female and one male, were included in the cohort. In a couple of donors, T-cell clones that expanded and contracted after mild COVID-19 were followed by sequencing TCRalpha and TCRbeta repertoires longitudinally. The paper's findings and limits, for the study overall: SARS-CoV-2 specificity was not confirmed for the second-wave clones peaking on day 37. The study covered only a couple of mild cases, and larger cohorts including severe cases with pre-infection samples were considered necessary. From day 15 to 85, contracting clones showed balanced CD4/CD8 phenotypes, whereas a second wave of clones that expanded from day 15 to 37 leaned towards CD4+. Contracting CD4+ clones were located mainly in the CM and EM memory subsets, whereas CD8+ clones were found to be enriched in EMRA. Some responding clones were detected in pre-infection memory, suggesting pre-existing cross-reactive memory T cells joined the SARS-CoV-2 response.

To note about this clonotype: The antigen it recognizes is unknown. No per-base quality is available; no much larger clone lies one base away.

This sample was sequenced with an Illumina NovaSeq 6000. Using 5'RACE with constant-segment primers, TCRalpha and TCRbeta cDNA libraries were constructed, with sample barcodes and unique molecular identifiers added in the process. RNA was extracted from every sample with Trizol reagent. Library amplification was performed in two PCR steps, and a second sample barcode and Illumina TruSeq adapters were introduced in the second step. Libraries were sequenced on an Illumina NovaSeq with 2 x 150 bp paired-end reads. Under the source paper's analysis protocol: Demultiplexing of reads and collapsing into UMI-guided consensus sequences were performed with migec v1.2.7. Using mixcr v2.1.11, UMI consensuses were aligned to TRA and TRB V and J templates and then assembled into clonotypes. Clonotypes were classified as expanded or contracted when called significant by both edgeR and NoisET, with noise models trained on biological replicates. For edgeR calls, a false discovery rate-adjusted p below 0.01 and a log2 fold-change threshold of 1 were applied. PCA with hierarchical clustering of max-normalized trajectories of the 1000 most abundant clonotypes was used as exploratory dynamics analysis. Each responding clone was given a CD4 or CD8 phenotype based on the CD4+ and CD8+ repertoires, which had been sequenced separately. TCRdb applied fastp at Q25 and MiXCR to the public reads, then kept only in-frame beta chains. Rows with a matching CDR3 protein are joined into one entry that keeps the most common DNA and genes. TCRdb's processing, not the study's, gives the V and J calls here. The table for this sample lists about 400,000 distinct CDR3 sequences; approximately 19% of them were counted only once. Jointly, the top ten make up about 22% of the sample.

The CDR3 runs 12 residues from the cysteine to the phenylalanine. Only the CDR3 DNA is retained, 36 bases long and in frame from the first base. The V end loses 7 bases and the J end loses 3 bases, and a stretch of 9 bases separates them. CDR1 and CDR2, looked up from the germline V gene (reference sequence), are LNHDA and SQIVND. PBMCs were isolated by Ficoll-Paque density gradient centrifugation. The chain employs TRBV19 and TRBJ1-2; D gene: possibly TRBD1, on 5 matching bases. The origin of this receptor is a man aged 18 to 35 who had mild COVID-19 (a few samples of this study predate the infection). The sample titles of this study are shuffled in the database, so cell type and time point are left out; the donor was told from shared clones. The sample consisted of PBMCs or a T cell subset sorted from them (not recorded which). The bases read TGTGCCAGTAAGCTGGGGGACTATGGCTACACCTTC. Its product reads: CASKLGDYGYTF.